This TCR beta chain was profiled in a study of blood T cell repertoires in COVID-19. As for the study in general: PBMCs, B-cell-depleted T cells, or T cells were the source of the cDNA or gDNA that made up the material.

As handled by the study authors: Reference gene primer amplification gave estimated nucleated cell counts. Some clones are missing from TCRdb's copy, which holds only in-frame ones; the method was immunoSEQ multiplex PCR. V, J and clone size are those of that table, while D and trimming were read from the DNA. The sample includes approximately 140,000 clones, about 76% of them seen just once. Germline V gives CDR1 ENHRY, CDR2 SYGVKD. Deletions cut 2 bases from V and 4 bases from J, with 14 bases between. The CDR3 sequence is 15 residues long. The sample comprised peripheral blood. The source of this sequence is an elderly man with acute or convalescent COVID-19. The chain has TRBV10-3 and TRBJ1-2, with no clear D. This CDR3 is CAISEGLGLGYGYTF. The CDR3 nucleotides read TGTGCCATCAGTGAGGGTCTTGGGCTGGGCTATGGCTACACCTTC.